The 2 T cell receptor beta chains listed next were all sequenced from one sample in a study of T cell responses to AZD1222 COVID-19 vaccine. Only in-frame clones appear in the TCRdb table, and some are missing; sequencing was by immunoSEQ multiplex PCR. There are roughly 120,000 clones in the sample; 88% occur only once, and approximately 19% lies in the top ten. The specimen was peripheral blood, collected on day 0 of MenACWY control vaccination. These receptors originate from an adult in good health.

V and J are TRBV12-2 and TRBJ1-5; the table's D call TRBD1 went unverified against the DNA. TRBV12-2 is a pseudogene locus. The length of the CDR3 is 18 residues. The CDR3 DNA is TGTGCAAGTCGCTCCATCCGGACAGGGGAGAGGGACAATCAGCCCCAGCATTTT. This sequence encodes CASRSIRTGERDNQPQHF.

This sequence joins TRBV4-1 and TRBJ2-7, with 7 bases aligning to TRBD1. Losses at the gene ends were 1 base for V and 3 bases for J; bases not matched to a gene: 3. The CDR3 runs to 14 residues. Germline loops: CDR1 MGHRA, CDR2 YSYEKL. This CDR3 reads CASSQVTGVYEQYF. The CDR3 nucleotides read TGCGCCAGCAGCCAAGTAACAGGGGTCTACGAGCAGTACTTC.